Sequencing of this T cell receptor (beta chain) was carried out in a study of blood T cell repertoires in COVID-19. Across the study: COVID-19 samples collected from the United States, Italy and Spain covered acute and convalescent phases. In each case, the material was cDNA or gDNA derived from T cells, B-cell-depleted T cells, or PBMCs.

Per the study methods: Nucleated cell number was recorded as an estimate derived from reference gene primer amplification. Sequenced by immunoSEQ multiplex PCR; TCRdb stores in-frame clones only, minus some. V and J calls and clone size come straight from that table; D and trimming were deduced from the DNA. This table holds approximately 100,000 clones, under 90% found once. Specimen: peripheral blood. This receptor was taken from a human donor in a cohort sampled during active or convalescent COVID-19.

CDR3 region: CASSRVGGKTIDTQYF. CDR3 nucleotides: TGTGCCAGCTCACGCGTCGGGGGAAAGACAATAGATACGCAGTATTTT. The V gene is TRBV18, the J gene TRBJ2-3; a possible D gene is TRBD2 (6 bases). Germline CDR1 is KGHSH and CDR2 is LQKENI. This CDR3 has 16 residues. Trimming stripped 4 bases from V and 5 bases from J, with 19 bases between. The complete variable domain, with remaining parts taken from reference TRBV18 and TRBJ2-3, reads NAGVMQNPRHLVRRRGQEARLRCSPMKGHSHVYWYRQLPEEGLKFMVYLQKENIIDESGMPKERFSAEFPKEGPSILRIQQVVRGDSAAYFCASSRVGGKTIDTQYFGPGTRLTVL.